This T cell receptor (beta chain) is drawn from a study of T-cell memory formation after mild COVID-19. General study points: Clones that got smaller from day 15 to 85 had even CD4/CD8, while clones growing later tipped toward CD4+. Largely, contracting CD4+ clones fell within CM and EM, and contracting CD8+ clones within EMRA. The pre-infection memory compartment contained some responding clones, suggesting cross-reactive memory joined.

TCRdb reanalysed the 5' RACE reads using MiXCR and keeps one entry per CDR3 protein. The data show 350,000 to 450,000 distinct CDR3 sequences, with 20% seen just once and about 8.1% held by the top ten. V was clipped by 5 bases and J by 9 bases; unmatched bases: 10. The CDR3 has 13 amino acids. Notes on this clonotype: Its target is not known.

The source material was PBMCs or a T cell subset sorted from them (not recorded which). This TCR came from an adult woman who had mild COVID-19 (a few samples of this study predate the infection). Cell type and time point are not known. V and J are TRBV12-3 or TRBV12-4 and TRBJ2-7, with TRBD1 matching over 7 bases. CDR3 DNA: TGTGCCAGCAGTACCGATCAGGGGGTACGGCAGTACTTC. Residues: CASSTDQGVRQYF.